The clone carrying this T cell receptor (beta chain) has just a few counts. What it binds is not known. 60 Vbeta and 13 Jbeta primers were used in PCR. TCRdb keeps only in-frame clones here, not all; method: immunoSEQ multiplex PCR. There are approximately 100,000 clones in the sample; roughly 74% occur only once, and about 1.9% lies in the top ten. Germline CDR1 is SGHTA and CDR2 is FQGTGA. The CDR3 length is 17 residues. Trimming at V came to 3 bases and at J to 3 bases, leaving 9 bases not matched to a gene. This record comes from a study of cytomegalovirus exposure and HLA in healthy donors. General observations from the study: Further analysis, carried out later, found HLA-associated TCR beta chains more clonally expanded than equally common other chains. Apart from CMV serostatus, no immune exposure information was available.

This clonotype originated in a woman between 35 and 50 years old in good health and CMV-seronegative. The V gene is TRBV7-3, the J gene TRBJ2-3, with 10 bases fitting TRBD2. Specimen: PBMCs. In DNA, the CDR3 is TGTGCCAGCAGCTTCGGTGACGGACTAGCGGAAACAGATACGCAGTATTTT. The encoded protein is CASSFGDGLAETDTQYF.